A single sample gave rise to the 23 T cell receptor beta chains below, sequenced in a study of blood T cell repertoires in COVID-19. Some clones are missing from TCRdb's copy, which holds only in-frame ones; the method was immunoSEQ multiplex PCR. Of more than 90,000 clones detected, around 79% appear once; the ten largest clones hold about 2.5%. Input material: peripheral blood. The receptors were sampled from a man aged 45-65 years with acute or convalescent COVID-19.

V gene TRBV6-6 combines with J gene TRBJ1-1, with D hard to call. There are 14 residues in the CDR3. V lost 6 bases and J lost 2, with 13 bases in between. The germline CDR1 and CDR2 sequences are MNHNY and SVGAGI (reference sequence). In DNA form, the CDR3 reads TGTGCCAGCAGGGACGGTCGGGGTAACACTGAAGCTTTCTTT. It is translated as CASRDGRGNTEAFF.

The chain carries TRBV5-1 and TRBJ1-1; D uncertain. This CDR3 has 12 residues. V lost 4 bases and J lost 1, with 5 bases in between. Germline V gene data show CDR1 as SGHRS and CDR2 as YFSETQ. The chain's CDR3 is CASSTGNTEAFF. The CDR3 DNA sequence: TGCGCCAGCAGCACGGGGAACACTGAAGCTTTCTTT. Based on the CDR3 plus reference TRBV5-1 and TRBJ1-1, the full variable domain is KAGVTQTPRYLIKTRGQQVTLSCSPISGHRSVSWYQQTPGQGLQFLFEYFSETQRNKGNFPGRFSGRQFSNSRSEMNVSTLELGDSALYLCASSTGNTEAFFGQGTRLTVV.

The rearrangement uses TRBV10-2 and TRBJ2-7; D not certain. This CDR3 region has 16 residues. V lost 2 bases to trimming and J lost 0 bases, with 14 bases between them. Germline CDR1 and CDR2: WSHSY and SAAADI. Here the CDR3 reads CASSENPYVTSYEQYF. The CDR3 nucleotides read TGCGCCAGCAGTGAGAACCCCTACGTTACCTCCTACGAGCAGTACTTC.

The V call is TRBV9, the J call TRBJ1-1; perhaps TRBD1 as D (5 bases). This CDR3 is built from 12 residues. The V gene lost 0 bases and the J gene lost 8 bases, with 8 bases spanning the gap. CDR1 SGDLS and CDR2 YYNGEE come from the germline V gene. This CDR3 reads CASSVGGGEAFF. CDR3 sequence (DNA): TGTGCCAGCAGCGTAGGCGGGGGGGAAGCTTTCTTT.

This chain connects TRBV9 to TRBJ2-1, with 7 bases that match TRBD1. Germline loops: CDR1 SGDLS, CDR2 YYNGEE. CDR3 length equals 15 residues. The junction had 10 bases not matched to a gene; V was cut back by 5 bases and J by 5 bases. The CDR3 nucleotides are TGTGCCAGCAGTCCTCGACAGGGTAGAGACAATGAGCAGTTCTTC. Residues: CASSPRQGRDNEQFF.

The chain recombines TRBV7-6 with TRBJ2-5, with TRBD2 as a possible D gene (5 bases). The CDR3 has 17 residues. Per germline, CDR1 SGHVS and CDR2 FNYEAQ. V was clipped by 1 base and J by 1 base, with 16 bases between them. In DNA form, the CDR3 reads TGTGCCAGCAGCTTAGTACTAAGCGGAGAATTCCAAGAGACCCAGTACTTC. Its translation is CASSLVLSGEFQETQYF.

A few counts support this clone. The chain carries TRBV3-1 (or the pseudogene TRBV3-2) and TRBJ2-7, with 8 nucleotides matching TRBD2. J gave up 5 bases and V 4 bases, and 7 bases lay outside the gene matches. Germline CDR1 and CDR2: LGHDT and YNNKEL (reference sequence). The CDR3 has 14 amino acids. Written as DNA, the CDR3 is TGTGCCAGCAGCCCGGGACTAGTGGTGCACGAGCAGTACTTC. It specifies CASSPGLVVHEQYF.

This sequence joins TRBV4-2 and TRBJ2-7; 9 nucleotides agree with TRBD1. V trimming: 1 base; J trimming: 5 bases; junction bases outside the gene matches: 9. The V gene's germline CDR1 is LGHNA and CDR2 YNFKEQ. The CDR3 contains 16 residues. CDR3 nucleotides: TGTGCCAGCAGCCAAGTTGCAGGGACAGGGAGCCACGAGCAGTACTTC. This codes for CASSQVAGTGSHEQYF.

This chain links TRBV29-1 with TRBJ1-2, with D possibly matching TRBD1 (6 bases). This CDR3 is 13 amino acids long. Germline assignment: CDR1 SQVTM and CDR2 ANQGSEA. V was trimmed by 3 bases and J by 4 bases, leaving 12 bases between them. DNA of the CDR3: TGCAGCGTTGAGACAGGCCGACTCTATGGCTACACCTTC. Encoded protein: CSVETGRLYGYTF.

CDR3 coding DNA: TGTGCCAGCAGCCAAGGGAGGGACAGCCTCACTGAAGCTTTCTTT. Its translation: CASSQGRDSLTEAFF. The chain uses TRBV3-1 (or the pseudogene TRBV3-2) and TRBJ1-1, with TRBD1 matching over 7 bases. Germline V gene lookup returns CDR1 LGHDT and CDR2 YNNKEL (reference sequence). CDR3 length: 15 amino acids. V shed 1 base and J 4 bases; nucleotides not matched to a gene: 6.

CDR3 DNA: TGTGCCAGCAGTGACAGGTCCCTGTACGAGCAGTACTTC. It specifies CASSDRSLYEQYF. The chain combines TRBV28 with TRBJ2-7; possible D gene TRBD1, 6 bases. The CDR3 runs to 13 residues. V was pared by 5 bases and J by 4 bases, with 12 bases between. The germline V gene has CDR1 MDHEN and CDR2 SYDVKM.

The gene calls are TRBV6-5 and TRBJ2-7; 8 bases fit TRBD2. Per germline, CDR1 MNHEY and CDR2 SVGAGI. The ends lost 5 bases at V and 3 bases at J; junction bases unmatched: 6. CDR3 size: 14 residues. CDR3 DNA sequence: TGTGCCAGCAGTACACGGACTAGCATCTACGAGCAGTACTTC. Translated, it gives CASSTRTSIYEQYF.

This chain joins TRBV6-5 and TRBJ2-1; maybe TRBD2 (6 bases). This CDR3 has 15 amino acids. With 6 bases removed from V and 7 bases from J, the gap between germline ends came to 19 bases. CDR1 and CDR2 (germline): MNHEY, SVGAGI. The CDR3 DNA reads as TGTGCCAGCAGGGCGAGCGGGTCCGTTCTAAATGAGCAGTTCTTC. It codes for CASRASGSVLNEQFF.

The rearrangement links TRBV27 to TRBJ2-3, with D possibly matching TRBD1 (6 bases). The germline V gene has CDR1 MNHEY and CDR2 SMNVEV (reference sequence). The CDR3 sequence is 16 residues long. V lost 5 bases to trimming and J lost 2 bases, with 17 bases between them. The CDR3 loop is CASSPFMGAHTDTQYF. CDR3 DNA: TGTGCCAGCAGTCCCTTTATGGGGGCCCACACAGATACGCAGTATTTT.

The rearrangement joins TRBV27 to TRBJ2-7; D is perhaps TRBD1 (6 bases). The ends were cut back, 2 bases at V and 3 bases at J, with 11 bases in the middle. The CDR3 extends over 14 amino acids. Germline-derived CDR1 and CDR2 are MNHEY and SMNVEV (reference sequence). CDR3 DNA: TGTGCCAGCAGTTTAGGGTTCAGGGGCTACGAGCAGTACTTC. Translation: CASSLGFRGYEQYF.

The table lists this clone with a few counts. This chain joins TRBV5-6 and TRBJ1-6, with 10 bases lining up with TRBD1. J was trimmed by 8 bases and V by 4 bases; bases with no gene match: 3. The CDR3 has 14 residues. The germline V gene has CDR1 SGHDT and CDR2 YYEEEE. CDR3 sequence: CASSLGTGDSPLHF. CDR3 coding DNA: TGTGCCAGCAGCCTAGGGACAGGGGATTCACCCCTCCACTTT.

This chain connects TRBV27 to TRBJ1-6; TRBD1 agrees at 7 bases. Unmatched junction bases numbered 8, after V lost 2 bases and J lost 7 bases. Germline CDR1 is MNHEY and CDR2 is SMNVEV (reference sequence). The CDR3 covers 16 residues. CDR3 sequence reads: CASSLLAGTANSPLHF. Written as DNA, the CDR3 is TGTGCCAGCAGTTTACTAGCAGGGACAGCCAATTCACCCCTCCACTTT.

This sequence joins TRBV27 and TRBJ1-2; possible D gene TRBD1, 6 bases. Germline CDR1 is MNHEY and CDR2 is SMNVEV (reference sequence). The CDR3 contains 14 residues. Trimming shortened V by 0 bases and J by 2 bases, and 7 bases separated the two germline ends. The CDR3 sequence is CASSLSTGNYGYTF. The CDR3 DNA reads as TGTGCCAGCAGTTTATCGACAGGCAACTATGGCTACACCTTC.

Here the CDR3 DNA reads TGTGCCAGCAGCTTGGGGTGGACAGGGAACAATGAGCAGTTCTTC. Translated: CASSLGWTGNNEQFF. This chain links TRBV5-4 with TRBJ2-1; 8 nucleotides agree with TRBD1. The CDR3 extends over 15 amino acids. V shed 0 bases, J shed 5 bases, and the junction held 4 bases outside the gene matches. Looked up from germline, CDR1 is SGHNT and CDR2 is YYREEE (reference sequence).

The chain carries TRBV6-6 and TRBJ2-1, with TRBD2 matching over 13 bases. The CDR3 spans 14 residues. Looked up from germline, CDR1 is MNHNY and CDR2 is SVGAGI (reference sequence). Unmatched junction bases numbered 3, after V lost 6 bases and J lost 7 bases. CDR3 sequence: CASRILAGGNEQFF. The CDR3 DNA reads TGTGCCAGCAGGATACTAGCGGGGGGGAATGAGCAGTTCTTC.

The V gene is TRBV3-1 (or the pseudogene TRBV3-2), the J gene TRBJ2-5, with TRBD2 matching over 8 bases. J gave up 5 bases and V 1 base, and 15 bases lay outside the gene matches. This CDR3 has 18 residues. Germline assignment: CDR1 LGHDT and CDR2 YNNKEL (reference sequence). CDR3 sequence reads: CASSQALEVLAGRETQYF. In DNA, the CDR3 is TGTGCCAGCAGCCAAGCCCTAGAGGTGTTAGCGGGAAGGGAGACCCAGTACTTC.

This clone was counted between two and nine times. The chain is built from TRBV15 and TRBJ1-5; D is unresolved. V lost 0 bases and J lost 1, with 7 bases in between. Germline CDR1 is LNHNV and CDR2 is YYDKDF (reference sequence). This CDR3 has 15 residues. The CDR3 coding sequence is TGTGCCACCAGCAGAGATCCGGGGAGCAATCAGCCCCAGCATTTT. Residues: CATSRDPGSNQPQHF. The variable domain in full, completed from reference TRBV15 and TRBJ1-5, reads DAMVIQNPRYQVTQFGKPVTLSCSQTLNHNVMYWYQQKSSQAPKLLFHYYDKDFNNEADTPDNFQSRRPNTSFCFLDIRSPGLGDTAMYLCATSRDPGSNQPQHFGDGTRLSIL.

V and J are TRBV19 and TRBJ2-7; TRBD1 is a possible D gene (5 bases). The CDR3 spans 15 residues. Trimming removed 5 bases from V and 1 base from J, with 15 bases in between. Germline CDR1 and CDR2: LNHDA and SQIVND (reference sequence). The chain's CDR3 is CASSPQQAVSYEQYF. In nucleotides, the CDR3 is TGTGCCAGTAGTCCCCAACAGGCGGTATCCTACGAGCAGTACTTC.